What follows are 21 T cell receptor beta chains derived from one specimen sequenced in a study of memory CD4+ T cells and cytomegalovirus serostatus (dated by TCRdb to the late 2010s). Library method: the immunoSEQ multiplex PCR assay. Entries here come from immuneACCESS through TCRdb and include only in-frame sequences with V and J called. Some clones fail to appear in such tables; in the studies checked, an unresolved V gene covers under half of the shortfall, and the cause of the remainder is unknown. Across this sample there are tens of thousands of clones, with approximately 82% seen only once. Of the sample, roughly 1.9% is held by the ten largest clones. Single viable CD3+CD4+CD8-CD45RO+ cells were sorted as memory CD4+ T cells on a FACSAria II. Sequencing was carried out using memory CD4+ T cells from blood. The receptor source for this set is an adult in good health and CMV-seronegative.

The chain has TRBV2 and TRBJ1-5, with D perhaps TRBD1 (5 bases). Per the germline V gene, CDR1 is SNHLY and CDR2 is FYNNEI. This CDR3 region has 14 residues. V lost 6 bases to trimming and J lost 10 bases, with 19 bases between them. CDR3 protein: CASRERQPSQPQHF. The DNA of the CDR3 is TGTGCCAGCAGGGAACGACAGCCATCACAACCCCAGCATTTT.

This clone came up once. This chain connects TRBV5-1 to TRBJ1-6; 8 nucleotides line up with TRBD1. V shed 4 bases, J shed 9 bases, and the junction held 6 bases outside the gene matches. Germline V CDR1 and CDR2: SGHRS, YFSETQ. The CDR3 length is 14 residues. The CDR3 protein is CASSTDRGGSPLHF. CDR3 sequence (DNA): TGCGCCAGCAGCACCGACAGGGGCGGTTCACCCCTCCACTTT. Based on the CDR3 plus reference TRBV5-1 and TRBJ1-6, the full variable domain is KAGVTQTPRYLIKTRGQQVTLSCSPISGHRSVSWYQQTPGQGLQFLFEYFSETQRNKGNFPGRFSGRQFSNSRSEMNVSTLELGDSALYLCASSTDRGGSPLHFGNGTRLTVT.

Points on this clone: Other DNA sequences from this sample encode an identical CDR3 as well. The V gene is TRBV28, the J gene TRBJ2-2, with unresolved D. Germline values: CDR1 MDHEN, CDR2 SYDVKM. The length of the CDR3 is 12 residues. The V end was cut by 3 bases, the J end by 8 bases, with 7 bases between. The CDR3 protein is CASSLVGGELFF. The CDR3 region has the DNA TGTGCCAGCAGTTTGGTTGGGGGGGAGCTGTTTTTT. Drawing the rest from reference TRBV28 and TRBJ2-2, the complete variable domain is DVKVTQSSRYLVKRTGEKVFLECVQDMDHENMFWYRQDPGLGLRLIYFSYDVKMKEKGDIPEGYSVSREKKERFSLILESASTNQTSMYLCASSLVGGELFFGEGSRLTVL.

The chain joins TRBV7-2 to TRBJ1-5; D gene ambiguous. Trimming removed 5 bases from V and 3 bases from J, with 8 bases in between. The length of the CDR3 is 13 residues. Germline values: CDR1 SGHTA, CDR2 FQGNSA. The CDR3 loop is CASSLNINQPQHF. Written as DNA, the CDR3 is TGTGCCAGCAGCCTCAATATCAATCAGCCCCAGCATTTT.

The sample holds many counts of this clone. The J gene is TRBJ1-2, the V gene TRBV5-1, with 7 bases identical to TRBD1. The germline gives CDR1 SGHRS, CDR2 YFSETQ. The ends lost 5 bases at V and 5 bases at J; junction bases unmatched: 6. The CDR3 spans 13 residues. CDR3 sequence reads: CASRPGQSYGYTF. In DNA form, the CDR3 reads TGCGCCAGCAGGCCGGGACAGAGTTATGGCTACACCTTC.

V usage is TRBV9 and J usage is TRBJ1-4, with D possibly matching TRBD1 (5 bases). The CDR3 spans 17 residues. Trimming took off 1 base at V and 4 bases at J, with 17 bases between the two ends. In germline, CDR1 is SGDLS, CDR2 YYNGEE. The CDR3 DNA reads as TGTGCCAGCAGCGTAAGAGGCGACGGGACGGGTAATGAAAAACTGTTTTTT. It is translated as CASSVRGDGTGNEKLFF.

V and J are TRBV6-5 and TRBJ1-2; 7 nucleotides align to TRBD1. Germline CDR1 reads MNHEY; CDR2 reads SVGAGI. The V and J ends lost 6 bases and 2 bases, in that order; junction bases with no gene match: 6. The CDR3 is 14 residues long. The CDR3 loop reads CASSYTQGNYGYTF. The CDR3 nucleotides read TGTGCCAGCAGCTACACACAGGGGAACTATGGCTACACCTTC.

The CDR3, as DNA: TGTGCCAGCAGTTACCAGGGGGCAAACACTGAAGCTTTCTTT. It codes for CASSYQGANTEAFF. This sequence joins TRBV6-5 and TRBJ1-1; 8 bases match TRBD1. The CDR3 length is 14 residues. Looked up from germline, CDR1 is MNHEY and CDR2 is SVGAGI. V lost 2 bases, J lost 2 bases, and 1 base stayed unmatched.

In its sample, this clone ranks as medium-sized. V is TRBV16 and J is TRBJ1-5, with 7 bases lining up with TRBD1. Germline V CDR1 and CDR2: KGHSY, FQNENV. The CDR3 sequence is 16 residues long. V was pared by 4 bases and J by 11 bases, with 17 bases of the junction left unmatched. The CDR3 sequence is CASSPVAGGRIEAQHF. The CDR3 bases are TGTGCCAGCAGCCCGGTGGCAGGGGGTAGAATTGAAGCCCAGCATTTT.

The rearrangement links TRBV19 to TRBJ1-5; 9 bases align to TRBD1. CDR1 LNHDA and CDR2 SQIVND come from the germline V gene (reference sequence). The CDR3 is made up of 15 amino acids. The trim removed 2 bases at V and 2 bases at J, leaving 1 base unmatched. The CDR3: CASSIWTGGNQPQHF. CDR3 sequence (DNA): TGTGCCAGTAGTATATGGACAGGGGGCAATCAGCCCCAGCATTTT.

The V gene is TRBV6-4, the J gene TRBJ2-2; 7 bases are a match to TRBD2. The CDR3 is 18 amino acids. Trimming took 6 bases from V and 2 from J; bases not matched to a gene: 15. From germline, CDR1 is MRHNA and CDR2 SNTAGT. CDR3 nucleotides: TGTGCCAGCAGCCTTTACTGGGCGGGGGAGATTAACACCGGGGAGCTGTTTTTT. Its protein is CASSLYWAGEINTGELFF.

This clone has only a few counts. The genes are TRBV4-2 and TRBJ1-2; D gene uncertain. From germline, CDR1 is LGHNA and CDR2 YNFKEQ. V shed 4 bases and J shed 2 bases, with 17 bases lying between them. The length of the CDR3 is 16 residues. The CDR3 DNA sequence: TGTGCCAGCAGCCCCCTTGGCGGGATCGTAAACTATGGCTACACCTTC. Protein sequence: CASSPLGGIVNYGYTF.

V gene TRBV11-2 combines with J gene TRBJ1-6; D gene ambiguous. The CDR3 extends over 18 amino acids. V was shortened by 1 base and J by 5 bases, with 18 bases between the two germline ends. Germline V gene sequence: CDR1 SGHAT, CDR2 FQNNGV. This chain's CDR3 is CASSLAPPTSIDNSPLHF. CDR3 coding DNA: TGTGCCAGCAGCTTAGCCCCCCCGACCTCTATCGATAATTCACCCCTCCACTTT.

V and J are TRBV4-2 and TRBJ2-1; 12 bases line up with TRBD2. V shed 1 base, J shed 7 bases, and the junction held 8 bases outside the gene matches. The CDR3 contains 17 residues. Looked up from germline, CDR1 is LGHNA and CDR2 is YNFKEQ. The CDR3 sequence: CASSQVTLAGGMNEQFF. For the CDR3, the DNA is TGTGCCAGCAGCCAAGTCACTCTAGCGGGGGGGATGAATGAGCAGTTCTTC.

The J gene is TRBJ1-6, the V gene TRBV5-6; D is possibly TRBD1 (5 bases). Trimming removed 1 base from V and 0 bases from J, with 17 bases in between. CDR3 length equals 19 residues. In germline, CDR1 is SGHDT, CDR2 YYEEEE. The CDR3 sequence is CASSLIRGSGGSYNSPLHF. In DNA, the CDR3 is TGTGCCAGCAGCTTGATTCGGGGGTCGGGCGGCTCCTATAATTCACCCCTCCACTTT.

This clone was counted between two and nine times. The chain links TRBV6-5 to TRBJ2-1, with TRBD2 matching over 12 bases. Germline CDR1 MNHEY, CDR2 SVGAGI. CDR3 size: 15 residues. The V and J ends lost 5 bases and 6 bases, in that order; junction bases with no gene match: 5. The CDR3 bases are TGTGCCAGCAGTCTAGCGGGGGGGATCTTCAATGAGCAGTTCTTC. Translation gives CASSLAGGIFNEQFF.

The gene calls are TRBV7-9 and TRBJ2-5; 8 nucleotides match TRBD1. The J segment lost 3 bases and the V segment lost 7 bases, leaving 10 bases of the junction unmatched. CDR3 length equals 15 residues. CDR1 and CDR2 from the germline V gene are SEHNR and FQNEAQ (reference sequence). The DNA for the CDR3 is TGTGCCAGCACCTTGCCCACAGGGGGGAAAGAGACCCAGTACTTC. Its translation: CASTLPTGGKETQYF.

This clone has a single count. The germline gene is not matched at one end of the junction; a read error may be the cause. V is TRBV5-6 and J is TRBJ1-4, with 8 bases identical to TRBD1. The V gene's germline CDR1 is SGHDT and CDR2 YYEEEE. This CDR3 region has 14 residues. CDR3 sequence reads: CASSLQGAKEKLFF. In DNA, the CDR3 is TGTGCCAGCAGCTTGCAGGGGGCTAAGGAAAAACTGTTTTTT.

The rearrangement uses TRBV5-5 and TRBJ1-2; 7 bases agree with TRBD1. Germline assignment: CDR1 SGHKS and CDR2 YYEKEE (reference sequence). V dropped 2 bases and J dropped 4; count of bases not matched to a gene: 5. This CDR3 is 14 amino acids long. CDR3 DNA sequence: TGTGCCAGCAGCTTTTCCCGGGACAGCTATGGCTACACCTTC. Translated: CASSFSRDSYGYTF. Based on the CDR3 plus reference TRBV5-5 and TRBJ1-2, the full variable domain is DAGVTQSPTHLIKTRGQQVTLRCSPISGHKSVSWYQQVLGQGPQFIFQYYEKEERGRGNFPDRFSARQFPNYSSELNVNALLLGDSALYLCASSFSRDSYGYTFGSGTRLTVV.

The sample holds a few counts of this clone. The chain carries TRBV6-4 and TRBJ2-2, with a weak D call TRBD1 (6 bases). The CDR3 has 13 amino acids. V lost 3 bases and J 4 bases, leaving 6 bases between the germline ends. Germline V gene data show CDR1 as MRHNA and CDR2 as SNTAGT. The CDR3 reads CASSEQGTGELFF. CDR3 in DNA: TGTGCCAGCAGTGAACAGGGCACCGGGGAGCTGTTTTTT.

The chain uses TRBV12-1 and TRBJ1-5; the tabulated D call, TRBD1, remains unverified against the DNA. TRBV12-1 is designated a pseudogene. The CDR3 extends over 14 amino acids. The CDR3 here is CASSFGTHSPPQHF. The CDR3 bases are TGTGCCAGCAGCTTTGGGACACACTCTCCGCCCCAGCATTTT.